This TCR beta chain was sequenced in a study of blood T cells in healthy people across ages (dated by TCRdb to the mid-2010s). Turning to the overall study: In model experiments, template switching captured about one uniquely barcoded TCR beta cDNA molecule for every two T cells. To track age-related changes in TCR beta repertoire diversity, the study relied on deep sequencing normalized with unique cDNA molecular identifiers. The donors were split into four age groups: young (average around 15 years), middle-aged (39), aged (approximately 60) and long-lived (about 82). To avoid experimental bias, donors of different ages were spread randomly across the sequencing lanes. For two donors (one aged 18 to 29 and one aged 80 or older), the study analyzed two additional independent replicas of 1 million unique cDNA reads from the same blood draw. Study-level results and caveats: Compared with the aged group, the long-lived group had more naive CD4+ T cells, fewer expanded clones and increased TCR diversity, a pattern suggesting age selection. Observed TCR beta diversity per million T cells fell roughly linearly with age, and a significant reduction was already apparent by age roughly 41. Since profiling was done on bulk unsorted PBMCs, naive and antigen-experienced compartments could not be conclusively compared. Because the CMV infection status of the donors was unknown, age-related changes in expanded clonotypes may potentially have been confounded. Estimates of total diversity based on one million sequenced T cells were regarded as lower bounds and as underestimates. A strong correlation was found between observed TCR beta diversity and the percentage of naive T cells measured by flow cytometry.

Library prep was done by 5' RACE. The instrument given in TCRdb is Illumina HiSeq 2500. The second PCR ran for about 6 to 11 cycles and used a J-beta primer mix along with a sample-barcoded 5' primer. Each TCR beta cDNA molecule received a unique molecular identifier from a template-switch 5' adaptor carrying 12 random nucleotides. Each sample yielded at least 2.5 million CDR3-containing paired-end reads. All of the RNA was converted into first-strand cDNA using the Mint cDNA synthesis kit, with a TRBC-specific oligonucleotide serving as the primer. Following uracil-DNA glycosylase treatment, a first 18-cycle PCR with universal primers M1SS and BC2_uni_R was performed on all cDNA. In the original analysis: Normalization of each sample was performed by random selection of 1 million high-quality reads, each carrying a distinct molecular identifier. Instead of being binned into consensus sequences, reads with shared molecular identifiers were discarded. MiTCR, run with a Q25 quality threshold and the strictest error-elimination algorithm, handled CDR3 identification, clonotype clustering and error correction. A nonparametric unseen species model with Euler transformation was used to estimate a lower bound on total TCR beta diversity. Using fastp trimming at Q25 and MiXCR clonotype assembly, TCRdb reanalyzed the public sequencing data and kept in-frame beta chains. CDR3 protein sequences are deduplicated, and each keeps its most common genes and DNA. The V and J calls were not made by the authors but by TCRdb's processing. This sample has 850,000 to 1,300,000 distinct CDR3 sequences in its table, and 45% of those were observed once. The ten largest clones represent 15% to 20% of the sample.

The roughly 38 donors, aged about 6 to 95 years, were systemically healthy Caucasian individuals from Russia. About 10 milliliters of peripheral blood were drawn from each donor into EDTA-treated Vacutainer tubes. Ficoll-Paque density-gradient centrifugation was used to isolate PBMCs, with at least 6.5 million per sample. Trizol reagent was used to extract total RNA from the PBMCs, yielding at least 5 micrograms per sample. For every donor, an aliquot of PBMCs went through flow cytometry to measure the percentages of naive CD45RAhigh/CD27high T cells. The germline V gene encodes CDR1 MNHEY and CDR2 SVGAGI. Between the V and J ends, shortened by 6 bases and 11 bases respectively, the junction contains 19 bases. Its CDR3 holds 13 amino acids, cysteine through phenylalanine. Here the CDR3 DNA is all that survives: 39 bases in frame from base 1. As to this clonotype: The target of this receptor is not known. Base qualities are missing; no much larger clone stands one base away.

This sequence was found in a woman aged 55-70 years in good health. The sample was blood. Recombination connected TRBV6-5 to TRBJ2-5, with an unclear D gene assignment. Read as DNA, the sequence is TGTGCCAGCAGCCCCGGACGTCACAATGAGCAGTACTTC. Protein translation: CASSPGRHNEQYF.